These 23 T cell receptor beta chains were all obtained from the same sample, sequenced in a study of cytomegalovirus exposure and HLA in healthy donors. The PCR was carried out with 60 Vbeta primers and 13 Jbeta primers. Profiling relied on immunoSEQ multiplex PCR, and the TCRdb table lists in-frame clones only, not all of them. This table lists fewer than 200,000 clones. Sequencing was done on a sample of PBMCs. The receptors were sampled from a man younger than 40 in good health and CMV-seronegative.

The J gene is TRBJ2-1, the V gene TRBV11-3, with TRBD1 matching over 9 bases. The CDR3 covers 15 residues. V lost 6 bases to trimming and J lost 10 bases; unmatched junction nucleotides: 13. CDR1 is SGHNT, CDR2 YENEEA, per germline. CDR3 amino acids: CASRSPGQGSGEQFF. The CDR3 coding sequence is TGTGCCAGCAGATCGCCGGGACAGGGATCAGGGGAGCAGTTCTTC.

This chain joins TRBV5-1 and TRBJ1-4; 9 bases map to TRBD1. This CDR3 region has 13 residues. The J segment lost 8 bases and the V segment lost 4 bases, leaving 3 bases of the junction unmatched. Germline assignment: CDR1 SGHRS and CDR2 YFSETQ. The CDR3 DNA follows: TGCGCCAGCAGCCCCGGACAGGGGGAAAAACTGTTTTTT. Protein: CASSPGQGEKLFF.

The chain combines TRBV6-5 with TRBJ2-7; TRBD2 agrees at 7 bases. Germline assignment: CDR1 MNHEY and CDR2 SVGAGI. This CDR3 is 13 amino acids long. V dropped 5 bases and J dropped 3; count of bases not matched to a gene: 4. CDR3 loop: CASSPTSHYEQYF. The CDR3 coding sequence is TGTGCCAGCAGTCCGACTAGCCACTACGAGCAGTACTTC.

The chain uses TRBV27 and TRBJ2-7; 7 positions agree with TRBD2. The CDR3 is 15 amino acids. V was clipped by 5 bases and J by 1 base; unmatched bases: 8. The V gene's germline CDR1 is MNHEY and CDR2 SMNVEV (reference sequence). In DNA, the CDR3 is TGTGCCAGCAGTAGGCGGGAGATGGGGTCCTACGAGCAGTACTTC. Translating it yields CASSRREMGSYEQYF.

The chain is built from TRBV11-3 and TRBJ2-7, with 7 bases identical to TRBD2. Germline loops: CDR1 SGHNT, CDR2 YENEEA. Trimming cost V 2 bases and J 4 bases; bases outside gene matches: 5. The CDR3 contains 14 residues. The CDR3 DNA sequence: TGTGCCAGCAGCTTAAGCGGGACTCAATACGAGCAGTACTTC. It yields the protein CASSLSGTQYEQYF.

J is TRBJ1-4 and V is TRBV28; tentatively, D is TRBD1 (5 bases). The CDR3 has 14 amino acids. Germline lookup yields CDR1 MDHEN and CDR2 SYDVKM. Deletions cut 4 bases from V and 5 bases from J, with 11 bases between. CDR3 amino acids: CASSSPGMNEKLFF. DNA of the CDR3: TGTGCCAGCAGTTCCCCAGGGATGAATGAAAAACTGTTTTTT.

V gene TRBV7-9 combines with J gene TRBJ1-4; D perhaps matches TRBD1 (5 bases). CDR1 is SEHNR and CDR2 is FQNEAQ in the germline V gene (reference sequence). Deletions cut 0 bases from V and 6 bases from J, with 11 bases between. The CDR3 extends over 15 amino acids. The CDR3 region is CASSLAQGTYEKLFF. In nucleotides, the CDR3 is TGTGCCAGCAGCTTAGCGCAGGGAACATATGAAAAACTGTTTTTT.

The chain joins TRBV13 to TRBJ1-2; maybe TRBD1 (6 bases). The CDR3 consists of 17 residues. V lost 5 bases and J 4 bases, leaving 23 bases between the germline ends. Germline V gene lookup returns CDR1 PRHDT and CDR2 FYEKMQ (reference sequence). CDR3 sequence: CASSLFSHREGAYGYTF. As DNA, the CDR3 is TGTGCCAGCAGCCTCTTTAGTCACAGGGAAGGCGCCTATGGCTACACCTTC. Looking up the rest from reference TRBV13 and TRBJ1-2 gives the full variable domain: AAGVIQSPRHLIKEKRETATLKCYPIPRHDTVYWYQQGPGQDPQFLISFYEKMQSDKGSIPDRFSAQQFSDYHSELNMSSLELGDSALYFCASSLFSHREGAYGYTFGSGTRLTVV.

The gene calls are TRBV6-6 and TRBJ1-5; TRBD1 aligns across 8 bases. The CDR3 totals 13 residues. V lost 8 bases to trimming and J lost 3 bases; unmatched junction nucleotides: 3. Germline V gene lookup returns CDR1 MNHNY and CDR2 SVGAGI (reference sequence). CDR3 DNA sequence: TGTGCCAGCGGACAGGGCAACAATCAGCCCCAGCATTTT. Its protein is CASGQGNNQPQHF.

The V call is TRBV25-1, the J call TRBJ2-5, with 9 bases fitting TRBD2. CDR1 MGHDK and CDR2 SYGVNS come from the germline V gene. The CDR3 has 15 residues. Germline trimming cut 1 base from V and 5 bases from J; bases unmatched to any gene: 5. The CDR3 DNA is TGTGCCAGCAGTGAATTAGGGAGCGGGGGGGAGACCCAGTACTTC. It codes for CASSELGSGGETQYF.

The V call is TRBV11-3, the J call TRBJ2-7, with 11 bases aligning to TRBD1. Germline V gives CDR1 SGHNT, CDR2 YENEEA. V lost 5 bases and J lost 4; bases outside the gene matches: 7. This CDR3 has 15 amino acids. The CDR3 sequence: CASSPRTGGGYEQYF. DNA of the CDR3: TGTGCCAGCAGCCCACGGACAGGGGGCGGGTACGAGCAGTACTTC.

The chain combines TRBV19 with TRBJ2-1; the match to TRBD2 covers 8 bases. The CDR3 consists of 16 residues. The V gene's germline CDR1 is LNHDA and CDR2 SQIVND (reference sequence). Trimming took 5 bases from V and 9 from J; bases not matched to a gene: 15. In nucleotides, the CDR3 is TGTGCCAGTAGTCCCGAACTAGCGGCTAGATCGCGTGAGCAGTTCTTC. Its protein is CASSPELAARSREQFF.

V is TRBV7-9 and J is TRBJ2-2, with 14 bases lining up with TRBD2. Germline V gene lookup returns CDR1 SEHNR and CDR2 FQNEAQ (reference sequence). The ends lost 5 bases at V and 6 bases at J; junction bases unmatched: 5. The CDR3 sequence is 16 residues long. CDR3 DNA: TGTGCCAGCAGCGCGACTAGCGGGGGGGCTCCCGGGGAGCTGTTTTTT. This codes for CASSATSGGAPGELFF.

This chain uses TRBV6-1 with TRBJ2-7, with D tentatively TRBD1 (7 bases). CDR1 is MNHNS, CDR2 SASEGT, per germline. Trimming removed 5 bases from V and 4 bases from J, with 15 bases in between. The CDR3 extends over 14 amino acids. CDR3 DNA sequence: TGTGCCAGCAGTTATGGAGGGGGCAGATACGAGCAGTACTTC. Its translation: CASSYGGGRYEQYF.

The V gene is TRBV7-9, the J gene TRBJ1-3, with 7 bases lining up with TRBD1. The V and J ends lost 5 bases and 1 base, in that order; junction bases with no gene match: 2. The CDR3 totals 14 residues. CDR1 and CDR2 from the germline V gene are SEHNR and FQNEAQ (reference sequence). The CDR3 region has the DNA TGTGCCAGCAGCCCGACAGGGTCTGGAAACACCATATATTTT. The encoded protein is CASSPTGSGNTIYF.

The chain combines TRBV11-3 with TRBJ2-5; 7 bases line up with TRBD1. V shed 2 bases and J 1 base; nucleotides not matched to a gene: 4. The CDR3 runs 15 residues. CDR1 is SGHNT, CDR2 YENEEA, per germline. CDR3 loop: CASSLYRDSQETQYF. The CDR3 DNA sequence: TGTGCCAGCAGCTTATACCGGGACAGCCAAGAGACCCAGTACTTC.

The chain employs TRBV4-1 and TRBJ1-3, with TRBD1 identical over 8 bases. Germline CDR1 and CDR2: MGHRA and YSYEKL. V lost 3 bases and J lost 0; bases outside the gene matches: 7. CDR3 length equals 17 residues. The CDR3, as DNA: TGCGCCAGCAGCCACCCGACAGGGGCTCGCTCTGGAAACACCATATATTTT. It yields the protein CASSHPTGARSGNTIYF.

The chain joins TRBV5-4 to TRBJ2-1, with a weak D call TRBD1 (6 bases). Trimming took off 4 bases at V and 10 bases at J, with 9 bases between the two ends. CDR1 and CDR2 (germline): SGHNT, YYREEE (reference sequence). CDR3 length: 11 residues. CDR3 protein: CASSTDSEQFF. The CDR3 DNA follows: TGTGCCAGCAGCACGGACAGCGAGCAGTTCTTC.

The chain joins TRBV27 to TRBJ1-1; possible D gene TRBD1, 5 bases. Trimming took 9 bases from V and 4 from J, leaving 27 bases between them. The CDR3 totals 17 residues. Germline CDR1 MNHEY, CDR2 SMNVEV (reference sequence). This chain's CDR3 is CASITGGGGICITEAFF. The CDR3 DNA reads TGTGCCAGTATAACCGGCGGGGGGGGTATCTGTATCACTGAAGCTTTCTTT.

This sequence joins TRBV9 and TRBJ2-7, with D possibly being TRBD2 (5 bases). This CDR3 is built from 16 residues. Germline V lookup: CDR1 SGDLS, CDR2 YYNGEE. V was trimmed by 0 bases and J by 2 bases, leaving 15 bases between them. CDR3: CASSVAGSGGPYEQYF. The CDR3 DNA follows: TGTGCCAGCAGCGTAGCCGGTTCGGGCGGGCCCTACGAGCAGTACTTC.

The rearrangement joins TRBV9 to TRBJ2-1, with D tentatively TRBD2 (6 bases). This CDR3 spans 15 amino acids. Trimming stripped 0 bases from V and 1 base from J, with 8 bases between. Germline values: CDR1 SGDLS, CDR2 YYNGEE. In DNA form, the CDR3 reads TGTGCCAGCAGCGTAGCTAGCGATTCCTACAATGAGCAGTTCTTC. Translating gives CASSVASDSYNEQFF.

This CDR3 reads CASSQGIKRGVYEQYF. CDR3 sequence (DNA): TGCGCCAGCAGCCAAGGTATAAAGCGGGGGGTCTACGAGCAGTACTTC. The chain employs TRBV4-1 and TRBJ2-7; TRBD2 agrees at 9 bases. CDR3 length equals 16 residues. V gave up 1 base and J gave up 3 bases; unmatched junction bases: 7. From germline, CDR1 is MGHRA and CDR2 YSYEKL.

J is TRBJ1-1 and V is TRBV10-2; D uncertain. Trimming cost V 5 bases and J 0 bases, with 7 bases left between them. The CDR3 spans 13 residues. CDR1 WSHSY and CDR2 SAAADI come from the germline V gene. The CDR3 DNA sequence: TGCGCCAGCAGTTCGGGTATGAACACTGAAGCTTTCTTT. This encodes CASSSGMNTEAFF.